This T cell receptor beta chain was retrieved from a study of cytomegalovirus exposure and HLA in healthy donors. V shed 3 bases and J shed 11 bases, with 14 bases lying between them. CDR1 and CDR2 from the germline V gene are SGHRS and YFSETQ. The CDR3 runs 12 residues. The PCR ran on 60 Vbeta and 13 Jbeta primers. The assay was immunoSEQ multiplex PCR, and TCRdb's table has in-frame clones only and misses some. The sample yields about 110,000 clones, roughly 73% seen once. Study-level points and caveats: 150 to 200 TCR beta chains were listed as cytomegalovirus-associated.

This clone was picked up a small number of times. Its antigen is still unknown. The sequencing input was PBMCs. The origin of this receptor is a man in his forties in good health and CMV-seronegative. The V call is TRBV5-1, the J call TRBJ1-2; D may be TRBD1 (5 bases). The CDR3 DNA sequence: TGCGCCAGCAGCTCTGGGGCCCTTGGTTACACCTTC. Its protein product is CASSSGALGYTF.